Here is one T cell receptor beta chain with its context. Original handling: Reference gene primer amplification gave estimated nucleated cell counts. Produced via immunoSEQ multiplex PCR; TCRdb's table is partial and in-frame only. V, J and clone size reflect that table, while D and trimming were determined from the DNA. Of 40,000 to 65,000 clones in the sample, around 78% were seen once. These data belong to a study of blood T cell repertoires in COVID-19. Study context: The cDNA or gDNA used as material had been derived from T cells, B-cell-depleted T cells, or PBMCs.

The CDR3 is made up of 15 amino acids. Trimming took 0 bases from V and 0 from J, leaving 6 bases between them. CDR1 and CDR2 from the germline V gene are LNHDA and SQIVND (reference sequence). The sequence came from a human donor with active or convalescent COVID-19. The donor label of this sample is uncertain. The specimen sequenced was peripheral blood. The chain employs TRBV19 and TRBJ1-5; D not certain. The CDR3 sequence: CASSIDRYSNQPQHF. CDR3 in DNA: TGTGCCAGTAGTATAGATCGTTATAGCAATCAGCCCCAGCATTTT.